This T cell receptor (beta chain) was sequenced for a study of T cell responses to AZD1222 COVID-19 vaccine. The table came from immunoSEQ multiplex PCR; TCRdb's copy has only in-frame clones and leaves some out. The sample yields around 160,000 clones, approximately 94% seen once. The germline V gene has CDR1 MNHEY and CDR2 SVGAGI. After removal of 6 bases from V and 8 bases from J, the junction contained 4 bases not matched to a gene. The CDR3 is made up of 12 amino acids. The chain employs TRBV6-5 and TRBJ1-2; 9 nucleotides line up with TRBD1. This clonotype originated in an adult who received the AZD1222 COVID-19 vaccine. The sequences come from peripheral blood, collected 28 days after the second AZD1222 dose. The CDR3 spells CASRGQGNGYTF. The CDR3 nucleotides read TGTGCCAGCAGGGGACAGGGAAACGGCTACACCTTC.